The entry below describes one T cell receptor beta chain. The sample is drawn from a study of shared clonotypes between healthy human individuals. TCRdb's copy holds only in-frame clones and misses some; the assay was immunoSEQ multiplex PCR. This table has around 430,000 clones, roughly 77% appearing once. Germline values: CDR1 MDHEN, CDR2 SYDVKM. There are 16 residues in the CDR3. The V end lost 1 base, the J end lost 7 bases, and 20 bases lay between the germline ends. The sample was PBMCs. This rearrangement joins TRBV28 to TRBJ2-7, with D perhaps TRBD2 (6 bases). This clonotype originated in a woman aged 35 to 49 in good health. Some clones in this sample may be carry-over from other donors' samples. The CDR3 is CASSLFGGVGRWEQYF. The CDR3 nucleotides are TGTGCCAGCAGTTTATTCGGTGGGGTTGGGAGGTGGGAGCAGTACTTC.